This TCR beta chain is from a study of neoadjuvant anti-PD-1 for oral cavity cancer. This clone was observed a few times. TCRdb keeps only in-frame clones here, not all; method: immunoSEQ multiplex PCR. Of approximately 7,600 clones in the sample, 45% to 55% were seen once. The CDR3 is 13 residues long. Germline V gene lookup returns CDR1 WNHNN and CDR2 SYGVQD (reference sequence). J lost 4 bases, V lost 7 bases, and 5 bases had no gene match. The sample consisted of tumor tissue, taken before nivolumab (anti-PD-1) treatment. The sequence was obtained from a person aged 35-80 years with oral cavity squamous cell carcinoma. The chain has TRBV10-1 and TRBJ2-3; TRBD2 aligns across 7 bases. The CDR3 DNA reads TGCGCCAGCAATCCGGGAGGCTCAGATACGCAGTATTTT. As protein: CASNPGGSDTQYF.